Listed below are T cell receptor beta chains from one sample, sequenced in a study of T cells after yellow fever vaccination. TCRdb re-derived calls from the 5' RACE reads in MiXCR, one entry per CDR3 protein. The table has 450,000 to 600,000 distinct CDR3 sequences, roughly 12% seen once. The specimen comprised PBMCs, sampled on the day of the yellow fever booster vaccination. The receptors were sampled from a man under 40 who received the YFV17D yellow fever vaccine. Both conserved end residues are part of each CDR3. The D gene is left open where the match is weak. Clone size is not always given. Where it is, it says once, few, many or a class for expanded clones.

clone_size: .
d_call: .
j_call: TRBJ2-1
v_call: TRBV6-6
cdr3_nt: TGTGCCACCGCCTTTTGGGCAGGCAATGAGCAGTTCTTC
cdr3_aa: CATAFWAGNEQFF

clone_size: few
d_call: .
j_call: TRBJ2-3
v_call: TRBV18
cdr3_nt: TGTGCCAGCTCACCCCTCGCGGGATCGAGCACAGATACGCAGTATTTT
cdr3_aa: CASSPLAGSSTDTQYF

clone_size: few
d_call: TRBD2
j_call: TRBJ2-7
v_call: TRBV18
cdr3_nt: TGTGCCAGCTCACCGGAGCGGGAGGGGCGCGAGCAGTACTTC
cdr3_aa: CASSPEREGREQYF

clone_size: few
d_call: TRBD2
j_call: TRBJ2-7
v_call: TRBV20-1
cdr3_nt: TGCAGTGCTAGAGAATTAGCGGGAGGTGGCGAGCAGTACTTC
cdr3_aa: CSARELAGGGEQYF

clone_size: few
d_call: .
j_call: TRBJ2-7
v_call: TRBV29-1
cdr3_nt: TGCAGCGCCGGGACCGGGGGAGGCTACGAGCAGTACTTC
cdr3_aa: CSAGTGGGYEQYF

clone_size: many
d_call: TRBD1
j_call: TRBJ1-1
v_call: TRBV2
cdr3_nt: TGTGCCAGTCGGACAGGGGGCAACACTGAAGCTTTCTTT
cdr3_aa: CASRTGGNTEAFF

clone_size: .
d_call: TRBD2
j_call: TRBJ2-1
v_call: TRBV24-1
cdr3_nt: TGTGCCACCAGCCAAAGCGGGAACTACAATGAGCAGTTCTTC
cdr3_aa: CATSQSGNYNEQFF

clone_size: .
d_call: .
j_call: TRBJ2-4
v_call: TRBV20-1
cdr3_nt: TGCAGTGCTACGTTAGATCTAGCCAAAAACATTCAGTACTTC
cdr3_aa: CSATLDLAKNIQYF

clone_size: few
d_call: TRBD1
j_call: TRBJ2-7
v_call: TRBV9
cdr3_nt: TGTGCCAGCAGCGCTCGACAGGGGGCAGGTTCCTACGAGCAGTACTTC
cdr3_aa: CASSARQGAGSYEQYF

clone_size: .
d_call: TRBD2
j_call: TRBJ2-1
v_call: TRBV15
cdr3_nt: TGTGCCACCAGCAGTACTAGCGGGAGAGGGAATGAGCAGTTCTTC
cdr3_aa: CATSSTSGRGNEQFF

clone_size: few
d_call: TRBD1
j_call: TRBJ2-4
v_call: TRBV12-3/TRBV12-4
cdr3_nt: TGTGCCAGCAGTTTACACAGGGGATCGGGTGAAAACATTCAGTACTTC
cdr3_aa: CASSLHRGSGENIQYF

clone_size: .
d_call: TRBD1
j_call: TRBJ2-7
v_call: TRBV3-1
cdr3_nt: TGTGCCAGCAGCCGACCGGGACAGGGTTTCGAGCAGTACTTC
cdr3_aa: CASSRPGQGFEQYF

clone_size: .
d_call: TRBD1
j_call: TRBJ1-2
v_call: TRBV4-3
cdr3_nt: TGCGCCAGCAGCCAATCAGTACGCAGGGGGGATGGCTACACCTTC
cdr3_aa: CASSQSVRRGDGYTF

clone_size: .
d_call: .
j_call: TRBJ2-7
v_call: TRBV5-1
cdr3_nt: TGCGCCAGCAGCTTCGCAGGGATGGGCTACGAGCAGTACTTC
cdr3_aa: CASSFAGMGYEQYF

clone_size: few
d_call: .
j_call: TRBJ2-7
v_call: TRBV7-9
cdr3_nt: TGTGCCAGCAGCTTAGCCGGGCCAGGGTATCCCTACGAGCAGTACTTC
cdr3_aa: CASSLAGPGYPYEQYF

clone_size: .
d_call: TRBD2
j_call: TRBJ2-2
v_call: TRBV3-1
cdr3_nt: TGTGCCAGCAGCCACCCGGGACTAGGGTCCGGGGAGCTGTTTTTT
cdr3_aa: CASSHPGLGSGELFF

clone_size: few
d_call: .
j_call: TRBJ1-6
v_call: TRBV12-3/TRBV12-4
cdr3_nt: TGTGCCAGCAGCAAAACCCCAGGGGTTAATTCACCCCTCCACTTT
cdr3_aa: CASSKTPGVNSPLHF

clone_size: many
d_call: .
j_call: TRBJ2-1
v_call: TRBV6-2/TRBV6-3
cdr3_nt: TGTGCCAGCAGTTTGGATAGGAATAATGAGCAGTTCTTC
cdr3_aa: CASSLDRNNEQFF

clone_size: few
d_call: .
j_call: TRBJ2-5
v_call: TRBV10-3
cdr3_nt: TGTGCCATCAGTGAGGGGCTAGCGAGTCAAGAGACCCAGTACTTC
cdr3_aa: CAISEGLASQETQYF

clone_size: few
d_call: .
j_call: TRBJ1-4
v_call: TRBV5-1
cdr3_nt: TGCGCCAGCAGCTTGGATGGGGACGTCCCCGAAAAACTGTTTTTT
cdr3_aa: CASSLDGDVPEKLFF

clone_size: .
d_call: .
j_call: TRBJ2-7
v_call: TRBV29-1
cdr3_nt: TGCAGCGTTGGGCGGTCAGGGGTTTCCTACGAGCAGTACTTC
cdr3_aa: CSVGRSGVSYEQYF

clone_size: few
d_call: .
j_call: TRBJ2-7
v_call: TRBV2
cdr3_nt: TGTGCCAGCAGTGATTTCGCAGGGCCAAACACCGGGAAGGGGGAGCAGTACTTC
cdr3_aa: CASSDFAGPNTGKGEQYF

clone_size: few
d_call: TRBD1
j_call: TRBJ1-5
v_call: TRBV20-1
cdr3_nt: TGCAGTGCGACGGGGACAGGGGTGTATCAGCCCCAGCATTTT
cdr3_aa: CSATGTGVYQPQHF

clone_size: few
d_call: .
j_call: TRBJ2-4
v_call: TRBV15
cdr3_nt: TGTGCCACCAGCACCGAGCCCCTGGGGGGCATTCAGTACTTC
cdr3_aa: CATSTEPLGGIQYF

clone_size: few
d_call: TRBD2
j_call: TRBJ2-7
v_call: TRBV20-1
cdr3_nt: TGCAGTGCTAGAAAGGGTAGCGGGACGCCCTACGAGCAGTACTTC
cdr3_aa: CSARKGSGTPYEQYF

clone_size: .
d_call: .
j_call: TRBJ2-1
v_call: TRBV20-1
cdr3_nt: TGCAGTGCTTCCCTCGGCGTGGGAGTTGGAAATGAGCAGTTCTTC
cdr3_aa: CSASLGVGVGNEQFF

clone_size: .
d_call: .
j_call: TRBJ1-5
v_call: TRBV20-1
cdr3_nt: TGCAGTGCCACCCAGACAGTAAATCAGCCCCAGCATTTT
cdr3_aa: CSATQTVNQPQHF

clone_size: .
d_call: TRBD1
j_call: TRBJ1-1
v_call: TRBV7-6
cdr3_nt: TGTGCCAGCAGCACTTGGACAGGGGTTTATAGCACTGAAGCTTTCTTT
cdr3_aa: CASSTWTGVYSTEAFF

clone_size: .
d_call: .
j_call: TRBJ2-3
v_call: TRBV4-3
cdr3_nt: TGCGCCAGCAGCCAAGCGTCCTCAGATACGCAGTATTTT
cdr3_aa: CASSQASSDTQYF

clone_size: few
d_call: .
j_call: TRBJ2-7
v_call: TRBV20-1
cdr3_nt: TGCAGTGCTAGCCAGGGGTCAGGGGACTTGGGTTACGAGCAGTACTTC
cdr3_aa: CSASQGSGDLGYEQYF

clone_size: few
d_call: TRBD2
j_call: TRBJ2-7
v_call: TRBV20-1
cdr3_nt: TGCAGCGCGGGGACTACTAGCTACGAGCAGTACTTC
cdr3_aa: CSAGTTSYEQYF

clone_size: .
d_call: .
j_call: TRBJ2-7
v_call: TRBV6-2/TRBV6-3
cdr3_nt: TGTGCCAGCAGTTACCGTTCCAGGCCCCCCTCCTACGAGCAGTACTTC
cdr3_aa: CASSYRSRPPSYEQYF

clone_size: many
d_call: TRBD2
j_call: TRBJ2-2
v_call: TRBV6-2/TRBV6-3
cdr3_nt: TGTGCCAGCAGCCCAACCCGGACCGGGGGGGACGGGGAGCTGTTTTTT
cdr3_aa: CASSPTRTGGDGELFF

clone_size: .
d_call: .
j_call: TRBJ2-3
v_call: TRBV9
cdr3_nt: TGTGCCAGCAGCGTAGCTACGGGACGGGGGTCATGGGCAGATACGCAGTATTTT
cdr3_aa: CASSVATGRGSWADTQYF

clone_size: few
d_call: TRBD2
j_call: TRBJ2-3
v_call: TRBV5-4
cdr3_nt: TGTGCCAGCAACCTGGGGACTAGCGGGGCTAGCACAGATACGCAGTATTTT
cdr3_aa: CASNLGTSGASTDTQYF

clone_size: .
d_call: TRBD2
j_call: TRBJ2-1
v_call: TRBV20-1
cdr3_nt: TGCAGTTCGGGACTAGCGGGTTTGTACAATGAGCAGTTCTTC
cdr3_aa: CSSGLAGLYNEQFF

clone_size: .
d_call: .
j_call: TRBJ2-7
v_call: TRBV20-1
cdr3_nt: TGCAGTGCTAGAGTGGAGGGTCGGTTAATCTACGAGCAGTACTTC
cdr3_aa: CSARVEGRLIYEQYF

clone_size: few
d_call: TRBD1
j_call: TRBJ1-2
v_call: TRBV5-4
cdr3_nt: TGTGCCAGCAGCTCGACAGGGCAAGTACTCTATGGCTACACCTTC
cdr3_aa: CASSSTGQVLYGYTF

clone_size: few
d_call: .
j_call: TRBJ2-5
v_call: TRBV5-8
cdr3_nt: TGTGCCAGCAGCTTGGGGCAACGCCAAGAGACCCAGTACTTC
cdr3_aa: CASSLGQRQETQYF

clone_size: .
d_call: .
j_call: TRBJ1-1
v_call: TRBV25-1
cdr3_nt: TGTGCCAGCAGTGCCTTGGGGGGCGGCACTGAAGCTTTCTTT
cdr3_aa: CASSALGGGTEAFF

clone_size: few
d_call: TRBD1
j_call: TRBJ2-7
v_call: TRBV9
cdr3_nt: TGTGCCAGCAGCGTAGATGGACAGGGAGGATACGAGCAGTACTTC
cdr3_aa: CASSVDGQGGYEQYF

clone_size: many
d_call: .
j_call: TRBJ2-2
v_call: TRBV18
cdr3_nt: TGTGCCAGCTCACCACGTGTACAGCAGAACACCGGGGAGCTGTTTTTT
cdr3_aa: CASSPRVQQNTGELFF

clone_size: many
d_call: .
j_call: TRBJ2-7
v_call: TRBV6-2/TRBV6-3
cdr3_nt: TGTGCCAGCAGTTTTGGGCCAGAACGGTACTACGAGCAGTACTTC
cdr3_aa: CASSFGPERYYEQYF

clone_size: many
d_call: .
j_call: TRBJ2-5
v_call: TRBV7-7
cdr3_nt: TGTGCCAGCAGCCAGACCGGAGAGCGAGAGACCCAGTACTTC
cdr3_aa: CASSQTGERETQYF

clone_size: few
d_call: .
j_call: TRBJ1-5
v_call: TRBV20-1
cdr3_nt: TGCAGTGCTAGTATCCGGGGCCGGGATAGCAATCAGCCCCAGCATTTT
cdr3_aa: CSASIRGRDSNQPQHF

clone_size: .
d_call: .
j_call: TRBJ2-3
v_call: TRBV20-1
cdr3_nt: TGCAGTGCTAGATGGTCCGGGGGAGATACGCAGTATTTT
cdr3_aa: CSARWSGGDTQYF

clone_size: few
d_call: .
j_call: TRBJ2-7
v_call: TRBV20-1
cdr3_nt: TGCAGTTCCCCATTACCGGGAGCCTACGAGCAGTACTTC
cdr3_aa: CSSPLPGAYEQYF

clone_size: .
d_call: TRBD1
j_call: TRBJ2-1
v_call: TRBV24-1
cdr3_nt: TGTGCCACCAGTGACTCTATCCAGACAGGGAGTAGGAATGAGCAGTTCTTC
cdr3_aa: CATSDSIQTGSRNEQFF

clone_size: .
d_call: TRBD2
j_call: TRBJ2-7
v_call: TRBV3-1
cdr3_nt: TGTGCCAGCAGCCAAATATTCAGCGGGAGTGACGAGCAGTACTTC
cdr3_aa: CASSQIFSGSDEQYF

clone_size: .
d_call: .
j_call: TRBJ2-3
v_call: TRBV24-1
cdr3_nt: TGTGCCACCAGTGTTGGCGACACAGATACGCAGTATTTT
cdr3_aa: CATSVGDTDTQYF

clone_size: .
d_call: .
j_call: TRBJ2-1
v_call: TRBV9
cdr3_nt: TGTGCCAGCAGCGTAGCTACGGGCGGTGAGCAGTTCTTC
cdr3_aa: CASSVATGGEQFF

clone_size: many
d_call: .
j_call: TRBJ2-1
v_call: TRBV7-9
cdr3_nt: TGTGCCACCACCGGCAATGAGCAGTTCTTC
cdr3_aa: CATTGNEQFF

clone_size: few
d_call: .
j_call: TRBJ2-7
v_call: TRBV7-2
cdr3_nt: TGTGCCAGCAGCCCGACACGGGAGAGCCACGAGCAGTACTTC
cdr3_aa: CASSPTRESHEQYF

clone_size: .
d_call: TRBD1
j_call: TRBJ1-1
v_call: TRBV10-1
cdr3_nt: TGCGCCAGCATTGGCGACAGGGCACGAGGGAATGAAGCTTTCTTT
cdr3_aa: CASIGDRARGNEAFF

clone_size: .
d_call: .
j_call: TRBJ1-1
v_call: TRBV18
cdr3_nt: TGTGCCAGCTCACCACTTCGGGTGGAGAACACTGAAGCTTTCTTT
cdr3_aa: CASSPLRVENTEAFF

clone_size: .
d_call: .
j_call: TRBJ2-6
v_call: TRBV6-1
cdr3_nt: TGTGCCAGCAAGTCCCTGGCCTCTGGGGCCAACGTCCTGACTTTC
cdr3_aa: CASKSLASGANVLTF

clone_size: few
d_call: TRBD1
j_call: TRBJ2-6
v_call: TRBV30
cdr3_nt: TGTGCCTGGGTAAAACAGGGGGCCCCTGGGGCCAACGTCCTGACTTTC
cdr3_aa: CAWVKQGAPGANVLTF

clone_size: .
d_call: .
j_call: TRBJ2-3
v_call: TRBV28
cdr3_nt: TGTGCCAGCAGGGAGGACTGGACAGATACGCAGTATTTT
cdr3_aa: CASREDWTDTQYF

clone_size: few
d_call: .
j_call: TRBJ1-2
v_call: TRBV28
cdr3_nt: TGTGCCAGCAGTTCCCTGGGCAGCAGCTATGGCTACACCTTC
cdr3_aa: CASSSLGSSYGYTF

clone_size: few
d_call: TRBD2
j_call: TRBJ2-7
v_call: TRBV6-5
cdr3_nt: TGTGCCAGCAGTTACTCGACCCCTATAGCGGGAGACGGGGAGCAGTACTTC
cdr3_aa: CASSYSTPIAGDGEQYF